This T cell receptor beta chain stems from a study of STAT5B mutations in CD4+ large granular lymphocyte leukemia. Study findings and constraints: 25% of private leukemic clonotypes occurred rarely in other patients' non-leukemic repertoires. 8/27 top patient clones versus 2/35 control clones were TRBV06-family.

As to this clone: The target antigen is unknown.

Clones were sequenced by immunoSEQ multiplex PCR, and TCRdb holds only the in-frame ones, with some missing. The sample gives 48,000 or so clones, less than 85% of which show up once; about 1.5% is in the top ten. After removal of 4 bases from V and 5 bases from J, the junction contained 13 bases not matched to a gene. Looked up from germline, CDR1 is SGHRS and CDR2 is YFSETQ. The CDR3 has 17 amino acids. This clonotype was sampled from a human donor in good health. The rearrangement joins TRBV5-1 to TRBJ2-3; 10 bases are shared with TRBD1. Material: CD4+ T cells from blood buffy coats. The CDR3 spells CASSAAPGQGSVDTQYF. CDR3 nucleotide sequence: TGCGCCAGCAGCGCCGCCCCGGGACAGGGGTCGGTAGATACGCAGTATTTT.